The present T cell receptor (beta chain) was sequenced within a study of spatial heterogeneity in lung cancer. Every molecule of TCR cDNA had its own unique molecular identifier. TCRdb redid the calling of the 5' RACE reads with MiXCR, one entry per CDR3 protein. The table includes around 7,700 distinct CDR3 sequences, roughly 15% detected once. The germline V and J ends were trimmed by 4 bases and 7 bases, with 18 bases remaining between them. The CDR3 length is 15 residues. Germline V CDR1 and CDR2: SGDLS, YYNGEE. The sample's time point: sample taken at primary tumor resection. The source was normal lung tissue next to the tumor, collected at surgery. The chain couples TRBV9 to TRBJ2-1; D might be TRBD2 (7 bases). The source is a male donor with early-stage non-small cell lung cancer. CDR3 DNA sequence: TGTGCCAGCAGCCCAGAGGGGGGGCGGACGAATGAGCAGTTCTTC. Translating gives CASSPEGGRTNEQFF. Using reference TRBV9 and TRBJ2-1 for the parts outside the CDR3, the full variable domain is DSGVTQTPKHLITATGQRVTLRCSPRSGDLSVYWYQQSLDQGLQFLIQYYNGEERAKGNILERFSAQQFPDLHSELNLSSLELGDSALYFCASSPEGGRTNEQFFGPGTRLTVL.